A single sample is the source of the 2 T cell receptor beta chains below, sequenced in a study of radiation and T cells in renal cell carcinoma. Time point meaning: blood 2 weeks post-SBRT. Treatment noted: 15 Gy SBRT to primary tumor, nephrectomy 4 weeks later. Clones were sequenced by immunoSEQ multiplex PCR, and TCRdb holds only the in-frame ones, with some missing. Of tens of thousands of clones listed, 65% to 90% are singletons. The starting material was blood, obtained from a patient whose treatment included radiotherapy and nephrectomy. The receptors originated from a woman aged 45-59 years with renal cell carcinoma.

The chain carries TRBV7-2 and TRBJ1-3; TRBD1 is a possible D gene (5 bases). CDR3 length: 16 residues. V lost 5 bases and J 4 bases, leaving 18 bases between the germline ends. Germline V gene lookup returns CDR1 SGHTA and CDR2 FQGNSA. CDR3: CASSRSAGRDGNTIYF. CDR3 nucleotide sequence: TGTGCCAGCAGCCGATCAGCAGGGAGGGACGGAAACACCATATATTTT.

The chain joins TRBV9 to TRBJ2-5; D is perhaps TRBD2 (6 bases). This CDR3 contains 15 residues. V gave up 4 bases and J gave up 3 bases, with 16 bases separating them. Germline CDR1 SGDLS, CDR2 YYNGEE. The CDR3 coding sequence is TGTGCCAGCAGCCCGACCGGGACTGTTAAAGAGACCCAGTACTTC. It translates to CASSPTGTVKETQYF.